This entry concerns a single T cell receptor beta chain. Profiling relied on immunoSEQ multiplex PCR, and the TCRdb table lists in-frame clones only, not all of them. Among some 2,400,000 clones listed, 95% were seen once. This entry comes from a study of shared clonotypes between healthy human individuals. Germline CDR1 is MNHNY and CDR2 is SVGAGI (reference sequence). The CDR3 contains 12 residues. Trimming left V 5 bases short and J 4 bases short, with 8 bases between. Sequencing used naive CD4+ T cells sorted from blood. Subset of the sample: CD45RA+ positively selected. The rearrangement joins TRBV6-6 to TRBJ2-5, with unresolved D. This TCR derives from a man younger than 35 in good health. As DNA, the CDR3 is TGTGCCAGCAGTCTGCTAGGAGAGACCCAGTACTTC. Translated: CASSLLGETQYF.